This T cell receptor (beta chain) stems from a study of cytomegalovirus exposure and HLA in healthy donors (dated by TCRdb to about 2017). With regard to the full study: A later analysis indicated that the 100 to 150 validation repertoires were generated on the platform also employed for the 720 or so repertoires of the first cohort. To predict cytomegalovirus infection status, the study brought together high-throughput TCR immunosequencing, statistical association of individual TCRs with disease status, and machine learning. A separate validation cohort of about 110 different subjects was used in addition to the roughly 700-subject first cohort. The study was designed to test whether signatures of past pathogen exposure could be identified by cataloging public T cell receptors. Here is what the overall study found, with its caveats: In vitro tests confirmed that a few of the cytomegalovirus-associated TCR beta chains recognize cytomegalovirus antigens. A later analysis found that TCRs clustered in the first cohort also tended to co-occur in the 120 or so validation repertoires, with roughly 95% of cluster scores above 0. The classifier was reported to diagnose cytomegalovirus status with high specificity and sensitivity in both the original and validation cohorts. While some public TCRs were present in many individuals, most TCR sequences turned up only very rarely across donors. All 120 or so repertoires were used to score co-occurrence in the validation cohort in a later analysis, because that analysis had no HLA typing for the cohort. The authors suggested that the approach could potentially be extended to other disease states and immunological phenotypes. A total of 150 to 200 TCR beta chains were listed by the study as associated with cytomegalovirus.

The donors belonged to the validation cohort of 90 to 150 subjects, which was separate from the approximately 680-subject first cohort. Concerning this clone itself: The antigen this receptor binds is unknown. Base qualities are missing; no much larger clone stands one base away. The same CDR3 can be traced to other DNA sequences in this sample.

Library prep was done by the immunoSEQ multiplex PCR assay. As for how the authors treated the data: A statistical classification framework was built to diagnose cytomegalovirus status from the catalog of TCR beta chain sequences. The clones in this table, taken by TCRdb from immuneACCESS, are in-frame only. Not every clone is retained; where verified, under half of the shortfall comes from an unresolved V gene, and the cause of the rest is unknown. The DNA gave D and trimming, while V, J and clone size come from that table. This sample holds roughly 120,000 clones; roughly 88% were observed only once. Over 1.1% of the sample comes from the top ten. The germline V gene encodes CDR1 MNHEY and CDR2 SVGAGI. Germline trimming amounts to 4 bases on V and 3 bases on J, with 7 as the count of junction bases outside the gene matches. The CDR3 measures 15 amino acids from cysteine to phenylalanine. The entry retains the CDR3 DNA only, 45 bases that are in frame from base 1.

Recombination linked TRBV6-5 to TRBJ2-7; 9 nucleotides in the junction match TRBD1. The sequence derives from a woman aged 30 to 39 in good health and CMV-seropositive. Sequenced sample: PBMCs. The sequenced DNA: TGTGCCAGCAGTTCCGGGACAGGGTACCTCTACGAGCAGTACTTC. It specifies CASSSGTGYLYEQYF.